The rows below give T cell receptor beta chains drawn from one sample of a study of CD8 T cells in ankylosing spondylitis. Each CDR3 protein gets one entry after TCRdb re-called the 5' RACE reads with MiXCR. Of about 220,000 distinct CDR3 sequences listed, roughly 10% are singletons. Sequencing input: blood, either unsorted or a sorted T cell fraction (not recorded which). The receptors were sampled from a male donor with ankylosing spondylitis or in good health (not recorded which). Both conserved end residues are part of each CDR3. A D gene is named only where the DNA matches it firmly. Some rows have no size entry. The others give once, few or many, or a class for an expanded clone.

cdr3_nt	cdr3_aa	v_call	j_call	clone_size	d_call
TGCAGCGTTGAGGGTAGCGGGGGGGCTGGAGCCAAAAACATTCAGTACTTC	CSVEGSGGAGAKNIQYF	TRBV29-1	TRBJ2-4	many	TRBD2
TGCAGCGTAGCGGTGGAGAACACTGAAGCTTTCTTT	CSVAVENTEAFF	TRBV29-1	TRBJ1-1	many	-
TGTGCCAGCAGCTTGGGCCGACAGGGAACCCGCTCTGGGGCCAACGTCCTGACTTTC	CASSLGRQGTRSGANVLTF	TRBV5-6	TRBJ2-6	few	TRBD1
TGTGCCAGCAGTGACGGGGGGGCCCCGAGCTCCTACAATGAGCAGTTCTTC	CASSDGGAPSSYNEQFF	TRBV6-4	TRBJ2-1	many	-
TGTGCCAGCCTAGGTGGGGGGAGGACTGAAGCTTTCTTT	CASLGGGRTEAFF	TRBV25-1	TRBJ1-1	many	-
TGTGCCGGGGGATTGACAGGGAACACCGGGGAGCTGTTTTTT	CAGGLTGNTGELFF	TRBV6-1	TRBJ2-2	-	-
TGTGCCAGCAGTCCTACAGTGTACCAAGAGACCCAGTACTTC	CASSPTVYQETQYF	TRBV27	TRBJ2-5	-	-
TGCGCCAGCAGCGCAGGACAGTCCACCTACAATGAGCAGTTCTTC	CASSAGQSTYNEQFF	TRBV5-1	TRBJ2-1	many	-
TGTGCCAGCAGCCAAGCGGCCGGGGACTATGGCTACACCTTC	CASSQAAGDYGYTF	TRBV3-1	TRBJ1-2	-	-
TGTGCCAGCAGCCAAGTAAAGGGCGAGCAGTACTTC	CASSQVKGEQYF	TRBV3-1	TRBJ2-7	many	-
TGTGCCAGCAGCTCCGGGCTCCGATCCTTCCAAGAGACCCAGTACTTC	CASSSGLRSFQETQYF	TRBV13	TRBJ2-5	-	-
TGTGCCAGCAGCTTTTCGGAGACCCAGTACTTC	CASSFSETQYF	TRBV7-6	TRBJ2-5	many	-
TGTGCCACCAGTGATCCTAGGTCCTACGAGCAGTACTTC	CATSDPRSYEQYF	TRBV24-1	TRBJ2-7	many	-
TGTGCCAGCAGCCTAGGACTAGCGGGGGCAGATACGCAGTATTTT	CASSLGLAGADTQYF	TRBV3-1	TRBJ2-3	many	TRBD2
TGTGCCAGCAGCTTAGGCCGCCGGGGCGTTTACAATGAGCAGTTCTTC	CASSLGRRGVYNEQFF	TRBV7-8	TRBJ2-1	few	-
TGTGCCAGCAGTCCTAGCGGGGGGGCCGACAATGAGCAGTTCTTC	CASSPSGGADNEQFF	TRBV9	TRBJ2-1	many	TRBD2
TGTGCCAGCAGCCCAGGAGGGGTAGGAAACACCATATATTTT	CASSPGGVGNTIYF	TRBV3-1	TRBJ1-3	-	-
TGCAGCGTTGATGAACCCATGGGCCCTTTGGGAGAGACCCAGTACTTC	CSVDEPMGPLGETQYF	TRBV29-1	TRBJ2-5	-	-
TGCGCCAGCAGCTTTGAGGGGGGAAACTACAATGAGCAGTTCTTC	CASSFEGGNYNEQFF	TRBV5-1	TRBJ2-1	many	-
TGCGCCAGCAGCCAACAACCCGGGACGGACGAGCAGTACTTC	CASSQQPGTDEQYF	TRBV5-1	TRBJ2-7	many	-
TGCAGTGCTAGAGATGTAGCGGGCCCAGCGGGGGAGCTGTTTTTT	CSARDVAGPAGELFF	TRBV20-1	TRBJ2-2	many	TRBD2
TGTGCCAGCTCGGTAACCCCGGGAGTCGACACTGAAGCTTTCTTT	CASSVTPGVDTEAFF	TRBV18	TRBJ1-1	-	-
TGCGCCAGCAGCTTGGCCGGTGGACAGGGGTTGCTCGGGGAGCTGTTTTTT	CASSLAGGQGLLGELFF	TRBV5-1	TRBJ2-2	many	TRBD1
TGCAGTGCCGGAGATACAAGGGCCACTGAAGCTTTCTTT	CSAGDTRATEAFF	TRBV20-1	TRBJ1-1	many	-
TGTGCCACCAGGGAACCCGAGGATGAGCAGTTCTTC	CATREPEDEQFF	TRBV24-1	TRBJ2-1	few	-
TGTGCCAGCAGCTCGAGGGGGGCCCCGGGGGGGATTCCAGATACGCAGTATTTT	CASSSRGAPGGIPDTQYF	TRBV11-2	TRBJ2-3	-	TRBD2
TGTGCCAGCAGTATAGGGGGTGGCTCCTACAATGAGCAGTTCTTC	CASSIGGGSYNEQFF	TRBV7-2	TRBJ2-1	many	-
TGTGCCAGCAGCTTTTTCGGGGCTGAGGTGTCAGAGACCCAGTACTTC	CASSFFGAEVSETQYF	TRBV7-2	TRBJ2-5	many	-
TGTGCCAGCAGTGCGAGGGCTGATAACACTGAAGCTTTCTTT	CASSARADNTEAFF	TRBV12-3/TRBV12-4	TRBJ1-1	many	-
TGTGCCAGCAGCTTTAGGACAGCCTACGAGCAGTACTTC	CASSFRTAYEQYF	TRBV7-8	TRBJ2-7	many	-
TGTGCCTGCTCCCAAGACTTCGGACAGAGGAGCAATTCACCCCTCCACTTT	CACSQDFGQRSNSPLHF	TRBV3-1	TRBJ1-6	many	-
TGTGCCAGCAGCTTAGTGTCTAGCGTACAACTGGATACGCAGTATTTT	CASSLVSSVQLDTQYF	TRBV7-2	TRBJ2-3	few	-
TGCGCCAGCAGCTTGGCTACAGGGGGCGCAGGCGGGGAGACCCAGTACTTC	CASSLATGGAGGETQYF	TRBV5-1	TRBJ2-5	many	TRBD1
TGTGCCAGCAGCCAAGATTCCGGGACCGCAGGAAACACCATATATTTT	CASSQDSGTAGNTIYF	TRBV4-2	TRBJ1-3	-	-
TGTGCCAGTAGTATAATTGAGGGGACGGTTCTGACCGGGGAGCTGTTTTTT	CASSIIEGTVLTGELFF	TRBV19	TRBJ2-2	-	-
TGTGCCAGCAGCTGGACACGGGGGCAAGAAGAGACCCAGTACTTC	CASSWTRGQEETQYF	TRBV11-1	TRBJ2-5	many	-
TGTGCCAGCAGCCAAGATTGGGGGGGAAGCACAGATACGCAGTATTTT	CASSQDWGGSTDTQYF	TRBV3-1	TRBJ2-3	-	TRBD2
TGCGCCAGCAGCAACGAACAGGGAACCGGGGAGCTGTTTTTT	CASSNEQGTGELFF	TRBV5-1	TRBJ2-2	few	-
TGCAGTGCTAGCGGTCACCGAGCAACTAATGAAAAACTGTTTTTT	CSASGHRATNEKLFF	TRBV20-1	TRBJ1-4	many	-
TGCAGCGTGGCGGACAGGGTCAAGAGGGAGACCCAGTACTTC	CSVADRVKRETQYF	TRBV29-1	TRBJ2-5	few	TRBD1
TGTGCAAGTCGCTTGGGAATGCACCAAGAGACCCAGTACTTC	CASRLGMHQETQYF	TRBV12-2	TRBJ2-5	once	-
TGCGCCAGCAGCCTGGACCGGGACTCCACAAACGAGCAGTACTTC	CASSLDRDSTNEQYF	TRBV5-1	TRBJ2-7	many	-